The 17 T cell receptor beta chains presented below share a single source sample, sequenced in a study of cytomegalovirus exposure and HLA in healthy donors. This PCR relied on a set of 60 Vbeta primers and 13 Jbeta primers. Profiling relied on immunoSEQ multiplex PCR, and the TCRdb table lists in-frame clones only, not all of them. The sample lists 95,000 to 110,000 clones; 73% were seen once. The sequenced sample consisted of PBMCs. The receptors come from a man aged 30 to 45 in good health and CMV-seronegative.

V is TRBV6-6 and J is TRBJ1-1; tentatively, D is TRBD1 (5 bases). Germline-derived CDR1 and CDR2 are MNHNY and SVGAGI (reference sequence). This CDR3 has 15 amino acids. V lost 0 bases and J 0 bases, leaving 8 bases between the germline ends. Here the CDR3 reads CASSYSGTLNTEAFF. The CDR3 DNA reads as TGTGCCAGCAGTTACTCGGGGACTCTGAACACTGAAGCTTTCTTT.

In its sample, this clone was seen once. The chain combines TRBV7-2 with TRBJ2-3; the D gene is possibly TRBD2 (6 bases). CDR1 SGHTA and CDR2 FQGNSA come from the germline V gene. The CDR3 contains 15 residues. V was pared by 1 base and J by 2 bases, with 10 bases between. The CDR3 sequence: CASSLVAGPTDTQYF. CDR3 DNA: TGTGCCAGCAGCTTAGTTGCGGGGCCCACAGATACGCAGTATTTT.

The V gene is TRBV6-1, the J gene TRBJ1-4; D not resolved. The V end was cut by 1 base, the J end by 4 bases, with 10 bases between. CDR1 and CDR2 (germline): MNHNS, SASEGT. The CDR3 runs to 15 residues. The CDR3 protein is CASSEDHGNNEKLFF. In nucleotides, the CDR3 is TGTGCCAGCAGTGAAGATCACGGTAATAATGAAAAACTGTTTTTT.

The chain combines TRBV27 with TRBJ1-2; 12 positions match TRBD1. Germline loops: CDR1 MNHEY, CDR2 SMNVEV (reference sequence). The V gene end was trimmed by 2 bases and the J gene end by 5 bases; junction bases not matched to a gene: 12. CDR3 length equals 18 residues. DNA of the CDR3: TGTGCCAGCAGTTTAACCCCTAAGGGACAGGGGGCAAGTTATGGCTACACCTTC. As protein: CASSLTPKGQGASYGYTF.

The genes are TRBV27 and TRBJ1-2; TRBD1 might be the D (5 bases). Germline V gives CDR1 MNHEY, CDR2 SMNVEV (reference sequence). The CDR3 contains 14 residues. Deletions cut 3 bases from V and 4 bases from J, with 12 bases between. This CDR3 reads CASSFSGGAYGYTF. For the CDR3, the DNA is TGTGCCAGCAGTTTTTCTGGAGGGGCCTATGGCTACACCTTC.

The rearrangement uses TRBV30 and TRBJ1-1, with D possibly being TRBD1 (6 bases). The germline V and J ends were trimmed by 2 bases and 10 bases, with 20 bases remaining between them. The CDR3 contains 14 residues. Germline CDR1 is GTSNPN and CDR2 is SVGIG (reference sequence). This CDR3 is CAWSIGTYTNGAFF. The CDR3 nucleotides are TGTGCCTGGAGTATCGGGACATACACTAACGGAGCTTTCTTT.

The chain couples TRBV7-9 to TRBJ2-7, with TRBD2 as a possible D gene (6 bases). V gave up 1 base and J gave up 0 bases, with 19 bases separating them. The CDR3 is made up of 18 amino acids. Germline V gene sequence: CDR1 SEHNR, CDR2 FQNEAQ (reference sequence). CDR3 nucleotide sequence: TGTGCCAGCAGCTTAGATTTAAGGACCTCGGGGGACTCCTACGAGCAGTACTTC. Translating it yields CASSLDLRTSGDSYEQYF.

The chain uses TRBV27 and TRBJ2-7, with 9 bases lining up with TRBD1. The CDR3 spans 16 residues. V shed 8 bases and J 4 bases; nucleotides not matched to a gene: 15. Per germline, CDR1 MNHEY and CDR2 SMNVEV (reference sequence). CDR3 bases: TGTGCCAGCCGCCTATCCACAGGGGGCAAGGAATACGAGCAGTACTTC. It codes for CASRLSTGGKEYEQYF.

The chain uses TRBV2 and TRBJ1-4; no definite D call. The CDR3 totals 16 residues. Trimming took 2 bases from V and 3 from J, leaving 13 bases between them. Germline lookup yields CDR1 SNHLY and CDR2 FYNNEI. CDR3 amino acids: CASSEHIGRANEKLFF. CDR3 coding DNA: TGTGCCAGCAGTGAACATATCGGTCGGGCTAATGAAAAACTGTTTTTT.

There are a few counts of this clone. This chain uses TRBV6-6 with TRBJ2-1; 7 bases match TRBD1. CDR1 MNHNY and CDR2 SVGAGI come from the germline V gene (reference sequence). CDR3 length: 15 amino acids. The V and J ends lost 6 bases and 2 bases, in that order; junction bases with no gene match: 7. CDR3 in amino acids: CASRLTGTAYNEQFF. CDR3 bases: TGTGCCAGCAGGTTGACTGGGACAGCCTACAATGAGCAGTTCTTC.

The chain joins TRBV4-2 to TRBJ2-7; TRBD1 might be the D (6 bases). Germline V gene lookup returns CDR1 LGHNA and CDR2 YNFKEQ. The length of the CDR3 is 15 residues. Trimming pared 0 bases from V and 1 base from J, leaving 10 bases between. The CDR3 coding sequence is TGTGCCAGCAGCCAAGATGGGGGCGCGTCCTACGAGCAGTACTTC. It translates to CASSQDGGASYEQYF.

This clone was seen only a few times. Other DNA variants within this sample encode the same CDR3. The chain links TRBV7-9 to TRBJ2-5, with a possible D match to TRBD2 (5 bases). Germline V gives CDR1 SEHNR, CDR2 FQNEAQ (reference sequence). This CDR3 region has 14 residues. Trimming removed 0 bases from V and 2 bases from J, with 7 bases in between. The DNA of the CDR3 is TGTGCCAGCAGCTTAGCGAGCGGACAAGAGACCCAGTACTTC. Protein product: CASSLASGQETQYF.

The V call is TRBV30, the J call TRBJ1-2; TRBD1 matches at 7 bases. Per germline, CDR1 GTSNPN and CDR2 SVGIG (reference sequence). J lost 8 bases, V lost 0 bases, and 9 bases had no gene match. The CDR3 is 14 residues long. Here the CDR3 reads CAWSVGGRGHGYTF. The CDR3 DNA reads as TGTGCCTGGAGTGTAGGAGGTAGGGGGCACGGCTACACCTTC.

This clone was recorded a few times. The rearrangement joins TRBV19 to TRBJ2-1; D might be TRBD2 (5 bases). V lost 2 bases and J lost 7, with 12 bases in between. The CDR3 is made up of 14 amino acids. Looked up from germline, CDR1 is LNHDA and CDR2 is SQIVND (reference sequence). The CDR3 is CASSIRGGWNEQFF. In DNA form, the CDR3 reads TGTGCCAGTAGTATACGGGGTGGCTGGAATGAGCAGTTCTTC.

The gene calls are TRBV5-4 and TRBJ1-1; 10 nucleotides line up with TRBD1. The germline V gene encodes CDR1 SGHNT and CDR2 YYREEE (reference sequence). V was pared by 3 bases and J by 11 bases, with 10 bases of the junction left unmatched. This CDR3 contains 14 residues. The CDR3 protein is CASSSGTGASGAFF. The CDR3, as DNA: TGTGCCAGCAGCTCCGGGACAGGGGCTTCGGGGGCTTTCTTT.

The chain carries TRBV7-8 and TRBJ2-7; 7 nucleotides agree with TRBD1. Per the germline V gene, CDR1 is SGHVS and CDR2 is FQNEAQ. Losses at the gene ends were 5 bases for V and 2 bases for J; bases not matched to a gene: 15. The CDR3 is made up of 17 amino acids. The CDR3 is CASSPLPQPGQTYEQYF. For the CDR3, the DNA is TGTGCCAGCAGCCCCCTTCCCCAACCGGGACAGACCTACGAGCAGTACTTC.

The chain has TRBV28 and TRBJ2-5, with TRBD1 matching over 8 bases. Germline V gene lookup returns CDR1 MDHEN and CDR2 SYDVKM. The CDR3 loop spans 14 amino acids. Trimming at V came to 6 bases and at J to 1 base, leaving 4 bases not matched to a gene. The CDR3 bases are TGTGCCAGCAGCCTGGACAGGGCCCAAGAGACCCAGTACTTC. It codes for CASSLDRAQETQYF.